This paragraph reports one TCR beta chain. The assay was immunoSEQ multiplex PCR, and TCRdb's table has in-frame clones only and misses some. This table has 50,000 or so clones, more than 70% appearing once. Trimming cost V 1 base and J 3 bases; bases outside gene matches: 5. Per the germline V gene, CDR1 is SGHTA and CDR2 is FQGNSA. This CDR3 comprises 16 residues. These data originate in a study of blood T cell repertoires in COVID-19. The clonotype comes from a woman of 80 years or more with acute or convalescent COVID-19. Material for sequencing was peripheral blood. This chain uses TRBV7-2 with TRBJ2-5; 10 nucleotides align to TRBD2. CDR3 nucleotides: TGTGCCAGCAGCTTAGATAGCGGGAGGTCAGAAGAGACCCAGTACTTC. Its translation: CASSLDSGRSEETQYF.